One and the same sample provided the 28 T cell receptor beta chains below, sequenced in a study of radiation and T cells in renal cell carcinoma. Time point: baseline pretreatment blood. The treatment is: 15 Gy SBRT to primary tumor, nephrectomy 4 weeks later. Sequenced by immunoSEQ multiplex PCR; TCRdb stores in-frame clones only, minus some. The sample has 94,000 or so clones, 82% seen once. This material consisted of blood, taken from a patient whose treatment included radiotherapy and nephrectomy. These TCRs come from a man in his sixties with renal cell carcinoma.

The chain links TRBV5-4 to TRBJ2-7; D is possibly TRBD1 (5 bases). CDR3 length: 13 amino acids. V was cut by 4 bases and J by 4 bases, with 12 bases left in between. Germline V gives CDR1 SGHNT, CDR2 YYREEE (reference sequence). CDR3 sequence reads: CASSIDSLYEQYF. CDR3 nucleotides: TGTGCCAGCAGCATCGACAGCCTATACGAGCAGTACTTC.

The rearrangement links TRBV5-1 to TRBJ2-7; D is ambiguous. The germline gives CDR1 SGHRS, CDR2 YFSETQ. CDR3 length: 11 amino acids. V was trimmed by 3 bases and J by 7 bases, leaving 8 bases between them. CDR3 DNA: TGCGCCAGCAGCTCGAAAAAAGAGCAGTACTTC. Amino acids: CASSSKKEQYF.

This clone appeared a few times. The genes are TRBV14 and TRBJ2-7; D remains unclear. The V end was cut by 5 bases, the J end by 4 bases, with 15 bases between. The germline V gene encodes CDR1 SGHDN and CDR2 FVKESK. The length of the CDR3 is 14 residues. The CDR3 is CASSALGREYEQYF. CDR3 bases: TGTGCCAGCAGCGCCTTGGGTAGGGAATACGAGCAGTACTTC.

The rearrangement links TRBV2 to TRBJ2-3; D unresolved. Germline V gene data show CDR1 as SNHLY and CDR2 as FYNNEI. Trimming cost V 4 bases and J 3 bases, with 8 bases left between them. This CDR3 contains 13 residues. The chain's CDR3 is CASSVRFTDTQYF. DNA for the CDR3: TGTGCCAGCAGTGTACGTTTTACAGATACGCAGTATTTT.

This CDR3 reads CASSHRRVGTGELFF. CDR3 nucleotides: TGTGCCAGTAGTCACCGCAGGGTAGGCACCGGGGAGCTGTTTTTT. The V and J genes are TRBV19 and TRBJ2-2; D is perhaps TRBD1 (5 bases). Germline V gene sequence: CDR1 LNHDA, CDR2 SQIVND (reference sequence). The CDR3 extends over 15 amino acids. V was pared by 5 bases and J by 4 bases, with 14 bases between.

This sequence joins TRBV7-2 and TRBJ2-2, with D tentatively TRBD1 or TRBD2 (5 bases each). The CDR3 is 13 amino acids. V lost 2 bases and J lost 7, with 8 bases in between. The germline gives CDR1 SGHTA, CDR2 FQGNSA. CDR3 DNA sequence: TGTGCCAGCAGCTTATGGGGGAGCGGGGAGCTGTTTTTT. Protein: CASSLWGSGELFF. Based on the CDR3 plus reference TRBV7-2 and TRBJ2-2, the full variable domain is GAGVSQSPSNKVTEKGKDVELRCDPISGHTALYWYRQSLGQGLEFLIYFQGNSAPDKSGLPSDRFSAERTGGSVSTLTIQRTQQEDSAVYLCASSLWGSGELFFGEGSRLTVL.

In DNA form, the CDR3 reads TGTGCCAGTAGTATCTCAATTCGTGGCGGGGAGCTGTTTTTT. It encodes CASSISIRGGELFF. The gene calls are TRBV19 and TRBJ2-2; D unresolved. V gave up 3 bases and J gave up 7 bases, with 12 bases separating them. Germline CDR1 and CDR2: LNHDA and SQIVND (reference sequence). CDR3 length: 14 amino acids.

The J gene is TRBJ2-1, the V gene TRBV5-5; TRBD1 is a possible D gene (5 bases). Germline CDR1 and CDR2: SGHKS and YYEKEE (reference sequence). This CDR3 is 14 amino acids long. V dropped 3 bases and J dropped 2 bases, with 9 bases sitting between them. The CDR3 reads CASSSMTAYNEQFF. The CDR3 DNA is TGTGCCAGCAGCTCGATGACAGCCTACAATGAGCAGTTCTTC.

This clone was counted once. The rearrangement uses TRBV9 and TRBJ2-6; D not resolved. The CDR3 contains 14 residues. The V gene's germline CDR1 is SGDLS and CDR2 YYNGEE. Trimming removed 3 bases from V and 2 bases from J, with 6 bases in between. CDR3 residues: CASSGRAGANVLTF. The CDR3 DNA is TGTGCCAGCAGCGGCCGAGCTGGGGCCAACGTCCTGACTTTC.

This chain connects TRBV14 to TRBJ2-5, with D perhaps given as TRBD1 or TRBD2 (5 bases each). This CDR3 spans 15 amino acids. Germline V gene sequence: CDR1 SGHDN, CDR2 FVKESK. The germline V and J ends were trimmed by 1 base and 5 bases, with 14 bases remaining between them. The DNA for the CDR3 is TGTGCCAGCAGCCAAGGGTTGGGACCCCTGGAGACCCAGTACTTC. Amino acid sequence: CASSQGLGPLETQYF.

The chain employs TRBV19 and TRBJ1-5; 7 bases are a match to TRBD1. Germline loops: CDR1 LNHDA, CDR2 SQIVND (reference sequence). The ends lost 4 bases at V and 2 bases at J; junction bases unmatched: 8. This CDR3 spans 16 amino acids. CDR3 amino acids: CASSTQGFEGNQPQHF. The CDR3 bases are TGTGCCAGTAGTACACAGGGGTTTGAGGGCAATCAGCCCCAGCATTTT.

The genes are TRBV4-3 and TRBJ2-1, with no clear D. This CDR3 contains 14 residues. The germline gives CDR1 LGHNA, CDR2 YSLEER. Trimming removed 0 bases from V and 9 bases from J, with 12 bases in between. CDR3: CASSQDTSRSEQFF. CDR3 DNA: TGCGCCAGCAGCCAAGATACGAGTAGGAGTGAGCAGTTCTTC.

This clone was seen a handful of times. V gene TRBV5-4 combines with J gene TRBJ1-1, with 7 positions matching TRBD1. V was pared by 0 bases and J by 5 bases, with 7 bases of the junction left unmatched. The CDR3 consists of 15 residues. Looked up from germline, CDR1 is SGHNT and CDR2 is YYREEE (reference sequence). The DNA for the CDR3 is TGTGCCAGCAGCTTGGCGTTAGGGGGCGGGACTGAAGCTTTCTTT. Its protein is CASSLALGGGTEAFF.

This rearrangement joins TRBV5-6 to TRBJ1-2, with 8 bases identical to TRBD1. The CDR3 sequence is 18 residues long. V was pared by 3 bases and J by 1 base, with 14 bases of the junction left unmatched. Germline CDR1 SGHDT, CDR2 YYEEEE. DNA of the CDR3: TGTGCCAGCAGCTCGCCGGGCTATACAGGGGGTAATAACTATGGCTACACCTTC. It codes for CASSSPGYTGGNNYGYTF.

The J gene is TRBJ2-7, the V gene TRBV5-6; no definite D call. From germline, CDR1 is SGHDT and CDR2 YYEEEE. V lost 4 bases to trimming and J lost 6 bases, with 14 bases between them. This CDR3 spans 13 amino acids. CDR3 region: CASSIAPQFEQYF. CDR3 DNA sequence: TGTGCCAGCAGCATCGCCCCACAGTTCGAGCAGTACTTC.

This clone was seen a single time. The sample holds other DNA sequences that translate to the same CDR3. The chain recombines TRBV5-6 with TRBJ1-2; D is perhaps TRBD1 (6 bases). The CDR3 is 16 residues long. From germline, CDR1 is SGHDT and CDR2 YYEEEE. V gave up 4 bases and J gave up 2 bases, with 18 bases separating them. Written as DNA, the CDR3 is TGTGCCAGCAGCCTACCCGGAACAGGGTTCAACTATGGCTACACCTTC. Translating gives CASSLPGTGFNYGYTF.

V and J are TRBV6-5 and TRBJ1-2; D not resolved. Germline values: CDR1 MNHEY, CDR2 SVGAGI. V was trimmed by 4 bases and J by 2 bases, leaving 8 bases between them. This CDR3 is 13 amino acids long. DNA for the CDR3: TGTGCCAGCAGTTGGGGTAACAACTATGGCTACACCTTC. Its translation is CASSWGNNYGYTF.

The chain has TRBV4-1 and TRBJ2-7; D not certain. V was pared by 0 bases and J by 1 base, with 28 bases between. CDR1 and CDR2 from the germline V gene are MGHRA and YSYEKL. CDR3 length equals 21 residues. The CDR3 nucleotides are TGCGCCAGCAGCCAAGACTTGACGGGTTTGTCGGCCCCTCCTTTATCCTACGAGCAGTACTTC. Translating gives CASSQDLTGLSAPPLSYEQYF.

The chain recombines TRBV28 with TRBJ1-2, with TRBD1 matching 9 bases. The CDR3 runs 16 residues. CDR1 MDHEN and CDR2 SYDVKM come from the germline V gene. Trimming removed 4 bases from V and 8 bases from J; junction bases left unmatched: 14. In nucleotides, the CDR3 is TGTGCCAGCAGTTCGTCGGGTACAGGGGGCGGAGGCGGCTACACCTTC. It yields the protein CASSSSGTGGGGGYTF.

The chain carries TRBV5-6 and TRBJ2-1; 8 nucleotides line up with TRBD2. Germline CDR1 is SGHDT and CDR2 is YYEEEE. The ends lost 4 bases at V and 5 bases at J; junction bases unmatched: 11. The CDR3 is 16 residues long. The CDR3 bases are TGTGCCAGCAGCGGGGGGAGCGGGAGCTCAAACAATGAGCAGTTCTTC. Translation: CASSGGSGSSNNEQFF. Using reference TRBV5-6 and TRBJ2-1 for the parts outside the CDR3, the full variable domain is DAGVTQSPTHLIKTRGQQVTLRCSPKSGHDTVSWYQQALGQGPQFIFQYYEEEERQRGNFPDRFSGHQFPNYSSELNVNALLLGDSALYLCASSGGSGSSNNEQFFGPGTRLTVL.

The rearrangement links TRBV15 to TRBJ2-5; D gene unclear. Germline lookup yields CDR1 LNHNV and CDR2 YYDKDF (reference sequence). The CDR3 runs to 13 residues. V lost 5 bases, J lost 5 bases, and 12 bases lay in between. The chain's CDR3 is CATSLSLGETQYF. CDR3 coding DNA: TGTGCCACCAGCCTGAGCCTGGGCGAGACCCAGTACTTC.

The chain couples TRBV5-4 to TRBJ2-7, with a weak D call TRBD1 (6 bases). The ends were cut back, 0 bases at V and 0 bases at J, with 16 bases in the middle. CDR1 and CDR2 (germline): SGHNT, YYREEE (reference sequence). The CDR3 has 17 residues. The CDR3 spells CASSLDSGQGGSYEQYF. The CDR3 region has the DNA TGTGCCAGCAGCTTGGATTCAGGGCAAGGGGGCTCCTACGAGCAGTACTTC.

The chain recombines TRBV27 with TRBJ2-7; the match to TRBD2 covers 12 bases. This CDR3 has 16 residues. Germline V gene sequence: CDR1 MNHEY, CDR2 SMNVEV (reference sequence). Trimming at V came to 5 bases and at J to 2 bases, leaving 7 bases not matched to a gene. The CDR3 region is CASSRPGLAGTYEQYF. As DNA, the CDR3 is TGTGCCAGCAGTCGACCCGGACTAGCGGGAACCTACGAGCAGTACTTC.

The chain links TRBV6-5 to TRBJ1-1; no clear D. Germline V gene lookup returns CDR1 MNHEY and CDR2 SVGAGI. The V end lost 5 bases, the J end lost 1 base, and 8 bases lay between the germline ends. CDR3 length equals 13 residues. CDR3 sequence reads: CASSKAGNTEAFF. The CDR3 region has the DNA TGTGCCAGCAGTAAGGCCGGGAACACTGAAGCTTTCTTT.

This sequence joins TRBV7-9 and TRBJ2-5, with 12 bases lining up with TRBD2. The CDR3 has 17 residues. J gave up 1 base and V 3 bases, and 6 bases lay outside the gene matches. Germline CDR1 reads SEHNR; CDR2 reads FQNEAQ (reference sequence). The CDR3 sequence is CASSFPLAGGPQETQYF. The CDR3 coding sequence is TGTGCCAGCAGCTTTCCTCTAGCGGGAGGGCCCCAAGAGACCCAGTACTTC.

The J gene is TRBJ1-1, the V gene TRBV11-2; D may be TRBD1 (5 bases). This CDR3 has 14 residues. Germline V gene data show CDR1 as SGHAT and CDR2 as FQNNGV. V gave up 1 base and J gave up 6 bases, with 12 bases separating them. CDR3 sequence reads: CASSLGPETAEAFF. CDR3 in DNA: TGTGCCAGCAGCTTAGGGCCCGAGACAGCTGAAGCTTTCTTT.

The chain recombines TRBV18 with TRBJ1-3, with D hard to call. The CDR3 covers 14 residues. V was cut by 0 bases and J by 0 bases, with 3 bases left in between. From germline, CDR1 is KGHSH and CDR2 LQKENI. The CDR3 reads CASSPPVSGNTIYF. CDR3 nucleotide sequence: TGTGCCAGCTCACCACCCGTCTCTGGAAACACCATATATTTT.

This clone was seen a handful of times. The rearrangement links TRBV27 to TRBJ1-2, with D tentatively TRBD1 (6 bases). Trimming took off 3 bases at V and 0 bases at J, with 11 bases between the two ends. CDR3 size: 15 residues. From germline, CDR1 is MNHEY and CDR2 SMNVEV (reference sequence). The CDR3 DNA reads TGTGCCAGCAGTTTTGCAGGGGTAGCTAACTATGGCTACACCTTC. Residues: CASSFAGVANYGYTF.